The 16 T cell receptor beta chains reported below all come from one sample, sequenced in a study of blood T cell repertoires in COVID-19. Here immunoSEQ multiplex PCR was the method, and the copy in TCRdb shows in-frame clones only, minus some. The table lists 270,000 or so clones, 75% to 90% of them singletons. The specimen sequenced was peripheral blood. The receptors were sampled from a man in his forties with acute or convalescent COVID-19.

The chain joins TRBV15 to TRBJ1-2; 7 bases agree with TRBD1. V lost 1 base, J lost 6 bases, and 8 bases stayed unmatched. CDR3 length equals 15 residues. Germline CDR1 LNHNV, CDR2 YYDKDF (reference sequence). Here the CDR3 reads CATSRAIRGPHGYTF. Here the CDR3 DNA reads TGTGCCACCAGCAGAGCTATTAGGGGGCCACATGGCTACACCTTC.

V is TRBV6-5 and J is TRBJ1-2; 12 nucleotides line up with TRBD1. The CDR3 runs 14 residues. J lost 8 bases, V lost 4 bases, and 5 bases had no gene match. Germline V gene sequence: CDR1 MNHEY, CDR2 SVGAGI. The CDR3 sequence: CASSSGQGARGYTF. DNA of the CDR3: TGTGCCAGCAGTTCGGGACAGGGGGCGAGGGGCTACACCTTC.

The chain has TRBV2 and TRBJ2-1; 7 bases are shared with TRBD2. This CDR3 spans 16 amino acids. The germline V gene encodes CDR1 SNHLY and CDR2 FYNNEI. J was trimmed by 5 bases and V by 4 bases; bases with no gene match: 11. CDR3 protein: CASSAEWRGFDNEQFF. CDR3 nucleotides: TGTGCCAGCAGTGCTGAATGGCGGGGGTTCGACAATGAGCAGTTCTTC.

This sequence joins TRBV27 and TRBJ1-5; 7 bases map to TRBD1. After removal of 3 bases from V and 4 bases from J, the junction contained 6 bases not matched to a gene. The CDR3 runs 15 residues. CDR1 is MNHEY, CDR2 SMNVEV, per germline (reference sequence). The CDR3, as DNA: TGTGCCAGCAGTTTCGGGGCAGGGGGGAATCAGCCCCAGCATTTT. Translated: CASSFGAGGNQPQHF.

V is TRBV27 and J is TRBJ2-1; D not certain. The CDR3 has 18 residues. V dropped 5 bases and J dropped 4 bases, with 24 bases sitting between them. From germline, CDR1 is MNHEY and CDR2 SMNVEV (reference sequence). The CDR3 is CASSLLPKELARYNEQFF. CDR3 bases: TGTGCCAGCAGTCTACTCCCGAAGGAGCTCGCCCGTTACAATGAGCAGTTCTTC.

The rearrangement uses TRBV7-8 and TRBJ1-2, with unresolved D. V was shortened by 8 bases and J by 6 bases, with 10 bases between the two germline ends. Germline values: CDR1 SGHVS, CDR2 FQNEAQ. This CDR3 contains 11 residues. This CDR3 is CASRTAHGYTF. Here the CDR3 DNA reads TGTGCCAGCCGGACTGCTCATGGCTACACCTTC. The variable domain in full, completed from reference TRBV7-8 and TRBJ1-2, reads GAGVSQSPRYKVAKRGQDVALRCDPISGHVSLFWYQQALGQGPEFLTYFQNEAQLDKSGLPSDRFFAERPEGSVSTLKIQRTQQEDSAVYLCASRTAHGYTFGSGTRLTVV.

As concerns this clone: The same CDR3 can be traced to other DNA sequences in this sample. The chain has TRBV6-5 and TRBJ2-3, with D perhaps matching TRBD1 (6 bases). This CDR3 comprises 13 residues. Germline V lookup: CDR1 MNHEY, CDR2 SVGAGI. V shed 6 bases and J shed 1 base, with 8 bases lying between them. The CDR3 here is CASSRQGTDTQYF. CDR3 coding DNA: TGTGCCAGCAGCCGACAGGGCACAGATACGCAGTATTTT.

CDR3 protein: CASSQLGQGGEAFF. DNA of the CDR3: TGTGCCAGCAGCCAGCTCGGGCAGGGAGGAGAAGCTTTCTTT. This chain connects TRBV7-2 to TRBJ1-1; D is possibly TRBD1 (5 bases). CDR3 length: 14 amino acids. The germline V and J ends were trimmed by 5 bases and 8 bases, with 18 bases remaining between them. Looked up from germline, CDR1 is SGHTA and CDR2 is FQGNSA.

The count of this clone is one. This sequence joins TRBV6-5 and TRBJ1-4; D is uncertain. Trimming removed 0 bases at V and 0 bases at J, with 8 bases between. The CDR3 is made up of 16 amino acids. Germline V CDR1 and CDR2: MNHEY, SVGAGI. CDR3 bases: TGTGCCAGCAGTTACTCCCCTCCGGCAACTAATGAAAAACTGTTTTTT. Amino acid sequence: CASSYSPPATNEKLFF.

V and J are TRBV2 and TRBJ2-7; D possibly corresponds to TRBD2 (5 bases). Germline CDR1 reads SNHLY; CDR2 reads FYNNEI. This CDR3 has 14 residues. Trimming removed 6 bases from V and 5 bases from J, with 17 bases in between. CDR3 coding DNA: TGTGCCAGCAGCCTCACTAGGCAGGACCACGAGCAGTACTTC. Translating it yields CASSLTRQDHEQYF.

The chain uses TRBV5-8 and TRBJ2-3; possible D gene TRBD1, 6 bases. The CDR3 runs 15 residues. Trimming pared 0 bases from V and 5 bases from J, leaving 13 bases between. From germline, CDR1 is SGHTS and CDR2 YDEGEE. The CDR3 DNA sequence: TGTGCCAGCAGCTTGGCCGGGACATCGGGAGATACGCAGTATTTT. Translated: CASSLAGTSGDTQYF.

The V call is TRBV5-1, the J call TRBJ1-4; a weak D match, TRBD1 (6 bases). This CDR3 comprises 14 residues. In germline, CDR1 is SGHRS, CDR2 YFSETQ. V lost 2 bases, J lost 6 bases, and 11 bases lay in between. CDR3 in amino acids: CASSFRGGDEKLFF. CDR3 bases: TGCGCCAGCAGCTTCAGGGGAGGGGATGAAAAACTGTTTTTT.

The V and J genes are TRBV19 and TRBJ1-5; D uncertain. V lost 7 bases to trimming and J lost 4 bases, with 17 bases between them. The CDR3 contains 15 residues. The germline V gene encodes CDR1 LNHDA and CDR2 SQIVND (reference sequence). In DNA, the CDR3 is TGTGCCAGTACCCTAACTCTCTCGCGGAATCAGCCCCAGCATTTT. It codes for CASTLTLSRNQPQHF. Supplemented by reference TRBV19 and TRBJ1-5, the full variable domain reads DGGITQSPKYLFRKEGQNVTLSCEQNLNHDAMYWYRQDPGQGLRLIYYSQIVNDFQKGDIAEGYSVSREKKESFPLTVTSAQKNPTAFYLCASTLTLSRNQPQHFGDGTRLSIL.

Of note for this clone: The sample has other DNA sequences that encode this CDR3 too. DNA of the CDR3: TGCGCCAGCAGCTTGGCAGGGGGCGCAAACACTGAAGCTTTCTTT. Its protein is CASSLAGGANTEAFF. The chain is built from TRBV5-1 and TRBJ1-1, with 8 bases that match TRBD1. Trimming removed 0 bases from V and 2 bases from J; junction bases left unmatched: 3. Germline CDR1 and CDR2: SGHRS and YFSETQ. CDR3 length: 15 residues.

The CDR3 coding sequence is TGTGCCATCCGGGAGCGGGGGGAATACAATGAGCAGTTCTTC. This codes for CAIRERGEYNEQFF. The rearrangement links TRBV10-3 to TRBJ2-1, with TRBD2 matching 9 bases. The CDR3 contains 14 residues. Germline V lookup: CDR1 ENHRY, CDR2 SYGVKD. Losses at the gene ends were 8 bases for V and 4 bases for J; bases not matched to a gene: 6.

The CDR3 loop is CASSSRRAGGIDEQFF. The DNA for the CDR3 is TGTGCCAGCAGCTCCCGGAGAGCGGGGGGGATCGACGAGCAGTTCTTC. The V and J genes are TRBV7-6 and TRBJ2-1, with 10 nucleotides matching TRBD2. This CDR3 is 16 amino acids long. In germline, CDR1 is SGHVS, CDR2 FNYEAQ. J gave up 10 bases and V 4 bases, and 13 bases lay outside the gene matches.